This T cell receptor (beta chain) was identified in a study of cytomegalovirus exposure and HLA in healthy donors (dated by TCRdb to the late 2010s). The study in broad terms: An earlier analysis of roughly 630 of the donors reported 250 to 300 Gb of sequence data and around 120 million unique TCR beta sequences from about 179 million T cells. Roughly 290 gigabases of sequencing data and 70 million to 100 million unique TCR sequences made up an early release that covered roughly 670 HLA-typed donors. Every discovery cohort repertoire had been produced on one sequencing platform. A later analysis re-analyzed previously published TCR beta repertoires from 666 donors and added high-resolution HLA genotyping to study TCR occurrence patterns. Of the roughly 400 genotyped donors, approximately 80% fell in the genetic ancestry cluster associated with self-reported Caucasian donors. The T cell repertoires of 550 to 850 subjects were profiled by immunosequencing and related to cytomegalovirus serostatus. The study aimed to test whether signatures of past pathogen exposure could be identified by cataloging public T cell receptors. Among about 370 genotyped donors of the cohort, an average of around 250,000 unique TCR beta nucleotide sequences was sequenced per donor, of which approximately 18% were non-productive. An earlier analysis of some 600 of the donors applied high-throughput TCR beta sequencing to assess whether each TCR beta V gene segment acted as functional or pseudogenic. Genome-wide SNP genotypes for about 60% of the 666 donors were used in a later genetic analysis, which treated that subset as a discovery cohort. HLA typing included class I and class II loci at four-digit resolution. Because of strong linkage in the cohort, five DR-DQ haplotypes were treated as single units for association and clustering. Rather than drawing on any new phenotypic data, the later analysis identified candidate immune exposures from TCR beta sequences and the way those sequences occurred across donors. A separate validation cohort of about 110 different subjects was used in addition to the approximately 640-subject first cohort. High-throughput TCR immunosequencing, statistical association of individual TCRs with disease status, and machine learning were combined to predict cytomegalovirus infection status. Alongside the repertoire data, information on donor age, sex, ethnicity and CMV serostatus was compiled. Typing coverage differed by locus: A, B, C, DRB1 and DQB1 were typed in about 629-640 donors, DQA1 in 522, DPA1 in 600 to 610, and DPB1 in just under 490. Broader findings and caveats from the paper: This cohort had only TCR beta chains sequenced, and the lack of alpha or paired-chain data limited which features could be detected. The classifier was reported to diagnose cytomegalovirus status with high specificity and sensitivity in both the original and validation cohorts. A later analysis found that HLA-associated TCR beta chains were more clonally expanded and had lower generation probabilities than equally common non-associated chains. A later analysis reported that several top co-occurrence clusters appeared linked to parvovirus B19, influenza, CMV and Epstein-Barr virus. A later analysis associated 15,000 to 20,000 TCR beta sequences with specific HLA alleles at a false discovery rate of 0.05. Because some donors lacked HLA typing at each locus, the association tests relied only on the typed subset. Broadly in line with IMGT annotations, most TCR beta V segments showed up in productive rearrangements about 87% or about 30% of the time in an earlier analysis of a few hundred of the donors. The sequencing pipeline was judged likely to have produced a cluster of highly shared sequence variants as a technical artifact. Roughly uniform sequencing depth across donors was assumed in presence/absence analyses, although this assumption may not hold. In vitro tests confirmed that a few of the cytomegalovirus-associated TCR beta chains recognize cytomegalovirus antigens. In the study, approximately 160 TCR beta chains were listed as associated with cytomegalovirus. For the cohort, immune exposure information was limited to CMV serostatus. In a later genetic analysis, fewer N-insertions in productive TCRs were reported among donors in an Asian-associated ancestry cluster than the approximately 630-donor mean. A further reported finding was that TCR beta sequences accurately predicted the HLA-A and HLA-B alleles for most subjects in the first cohort. Most TCR sequences were seen in very few donors, while some public TCRs were found in many individuals. According to a later analysis, most CMV-associated TCR beta chains appeared to be HLA-restricted, and the HLA associations seemed to be driven largely by CMV exposure. In a later genetic analysis, a missense DCLRE1C variant was associated with V-gene and J-gene trimming of TCR beta chains, and the association was replicated in an independent cohort. Correlated functional status among segregating V segments might reflect linkage disequilibrium, but an unknown experimental factor could not be ruled out. When HLA alleles, especially DR and DQ, strongly co-occurred, attributing TCR associations to individual alleles was difficult. In a later analysis, the rate of TCR association differed among HLA loci, with DRB1 alleles having the most associated TCRs and HLA-C alleles having the fewest. Because counts were too low, around 17 rarely observed V segments, including chromosome 9 orphons, were left out of the earlier analysis of some 600 of the donors. The authors suggested that the approach could potentially be extended to other disease states and immunological phenotypes.

The cohort comprised several hundred healthy bone marrow donors. At the time of sampling, every cohort member was nominally healthy, though immune exposures that went unrecorded were likely present. The donor was CMV seronegative and belonged to the group of more than 300 seronegative cohort members. Every donor gave a peripheral blood sample, and the peripheral blood mononuclear cells from that sample were used for TCR beta sequencing. Genomic DNA was extracted from the blood cell samples with the Qiagen DNeasy Blood Extraction Kit. Of note for this clone: Its recognized antigen is unknown.

The library was built by means of the immunoSEQ multiplex PCR assay. For the multiplex PCR, a mixture combining 60 forward primers for TCR Vbeta segments and 13 reverse primers for TCR Jbeta segments was used. The CDR3 region of rearranged TCR beta genes was amplified from genomic DNA with a multiplex PCR assay. Amplified TCR beta libraries were sequenced as 87-base-pair reads on the Illumina HiSeq System. For the original study's pipeline: In a later analysis, roughly 80 million unique TCR beta chains were counted across the approximately 670 repertoires, and approximately 11 million of these chains were shared by at least two donors. To remove PCR and sequencing errors, raw reads were error-corrected and collapsed into unique sequences using a nearest-neighbor algorithm that merged closely related sequences. Alignment of CDR3 sequences to IMGT reference sequences was used to assign V, D and J gene segments. For a sequence to be retained, a match of at least six nucleotides to both a V gene segment and a J gene segment was required. A rearrangement counted as productive if the CDR3 had no stop codons and remained in frame with V and J, and every other rearrangement counted as non-productive. CDR3 was defined by IMGT convention, running from the second conserved V-encoded cysteine to the conserved J-encoded phenylalanine. The earlier analysis of about 590 of the donors excluded sequences that lacked an unambiguous match to a single V gene segment. In an earlier analysis of 587 of the donors, V segments were called functional above 56.7% productive rearrangements and were called segregating when the between-donor standard deviation exceeded 5%. To diagnose cytomegalovirus status from the catalog of TCR beta chain sequences, a statistical classification framework was built. A later analysis assigned V and J genes by comparing TCR nucleotide sequences with IMGT/GENE-DB human TR gene sequences. A later analysis assigned CDR3 sequences and most-parsimonious VDJ recombination scenarios with the TCRdist pipeline. In a later analysis, each TCR beta chain was defined by its CDR3 amino acid sequence together with its V-gene family, and reads without a unique V-gene family were excluded. To address suspected cross-contamination and a sequencing artifact, a later analysis removed 450 to 700 highly shared, low-generation-probability nucleotide sequences. A later analysis calculated a clonal expansion index for each public chain from normalized within-repertoire ranks of inferred template counts. Generation probabilities in a later analysis came from a VDJ recombination model fitted to out-of-frame rearrangements, and those results were checked against IGoR. A later analysis scored TCR-TCR, TCR-HLA and TCR-CMV co-occurrence with hypergeometric tests, applying a repertoire-size bias correction to TCR pairs. In a later analysis, false discovery rates were estimated by permuting HLA or CMV assignments 20 times. In a later analysis, co-occurring TCRs were grouped using DBSCAN, and TCRdist sequence similarity was added for clustering within HLA-allele-positive subsets. Repertoires with fewer than 30,000 or more than 120,000 public chains, plus five repertoires with anomalous nucleotide sharing, were excluded from co-occurrence clustering. The table was pulled from immuneACCESS by TCRdb, which kept in-frame rearrangements only. Such tables lose some clones; where checked, under half of the loss comes from unresolved V genes, and the rest has no known cause. V and J calls and clone size are given by that table; D and trimming were obtained from the DNA. The table kept for this sample lists approximately 100,000 clones. Of the sample, about 3% falls within the top ten clones.

The clonotype was recovered from a man aged 40-55 years in good health and CMV-seronegative. Sequences were obtained from PBMCs.

The nucleotide sequence is TGTGTCTATACCATGAACACTGAAGCTTTCTTT. Its protein is CVYTMNTEAFF. The chain links TRBV7-9 with TRBJ1-1, with the D gene not confidently named. The CDR3, from cysteine to phenylalanine, totals 11 residues. Only the CDR3 region is kept as DNA, spanning 33 bases read in frame from base 1. Based on the germline V gene (reference sequence), the CDR1 and CDR2 sequences are SEHNR and FQNEAQ. With the portions outside the CDR3 filled from the reference TRBV7-9 and TRBJ1-1 genes, the complete variable region becomes DTGVSQNPRHKITKRGQNVTFRCDPISEHNRLYWYRQTLGQGPEFLTYFQNEAQLEKSRLLSDRFSAERPKGSFSTLEIQRTEQGDSAMYLCVYTMNTEAFFGQGTRLTVV.